The present T cell receptor (beta chain) was sequenced within a study of shared clonotypes between healthy human individuals. With respect to this clone: Other nucleotide sequences in the sample specify the same CDR3.

Repertoires were generated with immunoSEQ multiplex PCR, while TCRdb's copy carries only in-frame clones and drops some. Among millions of clones listed, approximately 92% were seen once. CDR3 size: 11 residues. Trimming removed 6 bases from V and 1 base from J, with 6 bases in between. Germline V lookup: CDR1 DFQATT, CDR2 SNEGSKA (reference sequence). The rearrangement joins TRBV20-1 to TRBJ1-1; no clear D gene. The sequence came from a man aged 18 to 29 in good health. The sample taken for sequencing was naive CD4+ T cells sorted from blood. Stated subset: CD45RA+ positively selected. In nucleotides, the CDR3 is TGCAGTGCCCCGGGGAACACTGAAGCTTTCTTT. Encoded protein: CSAPGNTEAFF.